This T cell receptor (beta chain) stems from a study of T-cell memory formation after mild COVID-19. V was cut by 1 base and J by 0 bases, with 11 bases left in between. This CDR3 region has 16 residues. Germline CDR1 reads SGHRS; CDR2 reads YFSETQ. TCRdb re-derived calls from the 5' RACE reads in MiXCR, one entry per CDR3 protein. Of a few hundred thousand distinct CDR3 sequences in the sample, roughly 25% were seen once. Input material: PBMCs or a T cell subset sorted from them (not recorded which). The chain couples TRBV5-1 to TRBJ2-4, with D uncertain. The clonotype originates from an adult woman who had mild COVID-19 (a few samples of this study predate the infection). Cell type and time point are not known. This CDR3 is CASSLRTRGAKNIQYF. The CDR3, as DNA: TGCGCCAGCAGCTTGAGAACCCGAGGAGCCAAAAACATTCAGTACTTC.